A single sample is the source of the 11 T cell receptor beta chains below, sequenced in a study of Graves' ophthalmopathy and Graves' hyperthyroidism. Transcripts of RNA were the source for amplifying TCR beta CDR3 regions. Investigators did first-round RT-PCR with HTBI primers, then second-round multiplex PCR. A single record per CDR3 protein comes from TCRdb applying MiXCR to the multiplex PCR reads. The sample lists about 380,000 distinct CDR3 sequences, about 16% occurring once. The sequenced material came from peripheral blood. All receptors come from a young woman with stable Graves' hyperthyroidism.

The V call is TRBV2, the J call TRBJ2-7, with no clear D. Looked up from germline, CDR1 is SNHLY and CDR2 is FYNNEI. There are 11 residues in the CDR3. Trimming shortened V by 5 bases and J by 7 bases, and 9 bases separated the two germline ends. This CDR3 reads CASSSLKEQYF. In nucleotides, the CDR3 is TGTGCCAGCAGTTCCCTTAAAGAGCAGTACTTC.

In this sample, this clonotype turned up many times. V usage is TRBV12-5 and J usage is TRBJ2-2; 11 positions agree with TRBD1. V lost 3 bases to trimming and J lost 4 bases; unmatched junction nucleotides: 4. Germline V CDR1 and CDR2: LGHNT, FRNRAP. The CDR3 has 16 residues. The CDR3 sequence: CASGFGQGASTGELFF. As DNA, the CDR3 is TGTGCTAGTGGTTTCGGACAGGGGGCATCCACCGGGGAGCTGTTTTTT.

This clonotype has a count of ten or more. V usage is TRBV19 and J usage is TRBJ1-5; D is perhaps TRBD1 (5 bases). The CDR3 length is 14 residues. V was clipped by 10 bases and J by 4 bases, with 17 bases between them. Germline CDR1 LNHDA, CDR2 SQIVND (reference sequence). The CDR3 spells CATSRGVVNQPQHF. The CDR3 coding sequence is TGTGCCACTTCACGGGGGGTGGTGAATCAGCCCCAGCATTTT.

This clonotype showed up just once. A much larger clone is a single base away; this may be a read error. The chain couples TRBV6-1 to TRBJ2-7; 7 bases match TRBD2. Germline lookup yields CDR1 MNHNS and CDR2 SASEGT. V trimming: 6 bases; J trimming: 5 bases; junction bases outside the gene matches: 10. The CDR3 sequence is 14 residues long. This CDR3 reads CASRPASGIDEQYF. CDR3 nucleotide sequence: TGTGCCAGCAGACCGGCCAGCGGGATCGACGAGCAGTACTTC.

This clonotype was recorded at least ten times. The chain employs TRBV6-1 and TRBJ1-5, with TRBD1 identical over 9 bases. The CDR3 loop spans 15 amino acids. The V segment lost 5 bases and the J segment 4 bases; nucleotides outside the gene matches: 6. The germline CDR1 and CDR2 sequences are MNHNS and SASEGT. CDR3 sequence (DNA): TGTGCCAGCAGTCCCGGGACAGGGACTAATCAGCCCCAGCATTTT. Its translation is CASSPGTGTNQPQHF.

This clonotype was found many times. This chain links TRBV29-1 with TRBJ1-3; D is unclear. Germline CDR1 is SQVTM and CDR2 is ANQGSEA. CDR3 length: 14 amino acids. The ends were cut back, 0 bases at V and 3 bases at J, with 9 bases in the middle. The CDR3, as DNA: TGCAGCGTTGAAGAAGTCGACGGTGGAAACACCATATATTTT. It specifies CSVEEVDGGNTIYF.

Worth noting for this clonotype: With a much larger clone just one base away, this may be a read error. CDR3 in amino acids: CAGSDGTGGAYEQHF. The DNA for the CDR3 is TGTGCCGGCAGTGACGGGACAGGGGGGGCCTACGAGCAGCACTTC. The chain couples TRBV25-1 to TRBJ2-7, with TRBD1 matching over 11 bases. This CDR3 is 15 amino acids long. The germline gives CDR1 MGHDK, CDR2 SYGVNS.

DNA for the CDR3: TGTGCCAGCAGCGTAGAGGCGGGAGTCGAGCAAGAGACCCAGTACTTC. It translates to CASSVEAGVEQETQYF. The genes are TRBV9 and TRBJ2-5; TRBD2 agrees at 7 bases. This CDR3 spans 16 amino acids. Germline-derived CDR1 and CDR2 are SGDLS and YYNGEE. J lost 2 bases, V lost 0 bases, and 7 bases had no gene match.

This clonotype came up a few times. CDR3 sequence reads: CASSLSRGNQPQHF. The DNA of the CDR3 is TGTGCCAGCAGTTTATCGAGGGGCAATCAGCCCCAGCATTTT. The chain links TRBV27 to TRBJ1-5; D gene unclear. Germline V lookup: CDR1 MNHEY, CDR2 SMNVEV (reference sequence). There are 14 residues in the CDR3. The V gene lost 0 bases and the J gene lost 2 bases, with 5 bases spanning the gap.

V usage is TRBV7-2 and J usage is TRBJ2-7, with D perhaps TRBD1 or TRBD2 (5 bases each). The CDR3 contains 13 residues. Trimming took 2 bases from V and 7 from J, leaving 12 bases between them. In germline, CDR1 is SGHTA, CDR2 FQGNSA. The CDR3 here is CASSLHSGREQYF. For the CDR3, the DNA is TGTGCCAGCAGCTTACATTCGGGGCGAGAGCAGTACTTC.

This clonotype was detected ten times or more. Here the CDR3 reads CASSLSTNRERGYTF. CDR3 coding DNA: TGTGCCAGCAGTTTATCTACAAACAGGGAGCGTGGCTACACCTTC. V is TRBV27 and J is TRBJ1-2; TRBD1 is a possible D gene (6 bases). V dropped 0 bases and J dropped 7 bases, with 15 bases sitting between them. The germline CDR1 and CDR2 sequences are MNHEY and SMNVEV (reference sequence). The CDR3 spans 15 residues.